These 20 T cell receptor beta chains came from one sample sequenced in a study of T cell changes during pregnancy in multiple sclerosis. Assay: immunoSEQ multiplex PCR; the TCRdb copy retains only in-frame clones and omits some. The sample yields about 58,000 clones, under 95% seen once. Sample: CD4+ T cells from peripheral blood mononuclear cells, taken after pregnancy. The receptors shown here come from a female donor in good health, enrolled as a control in a pregnancy study.

The V gene is TRBV11-2, the J gene TRBJ1-1, with unresolved D. The germline V gene encodes CDR1 SGHAT and CDR2 FQNNGV. The CDR3 loop spans 16 amino acids. Trimming pared 2 bases from V and 0 bases from J, leaving 13 bases between. The CDR3 protein is CASSLPPVGLNTEAFF. CDR3 sequence (DNA): TGTGCCAGCAGCTTACCCCCCGTGGGCCTGAACACTGAAGCTTTCTTT.

This clone has only a few counts. The gene calls are TRBV30 and TRBJ1-5, with 8 bases that match TRBD1. This CDR3 has 13 residues. With V trimmed by 5 bases and J by 10 bases, 10 bases remained unmatched. Germline V lookup: CDR1 GTSNPN, CDR2 SVGIG (reference sequence). Here the CDR3 reads CAWSGQGSVPQHF. CDR3 sequence (DNA): TGTGCCTGGTCCGGACAGGGAAGTGTACCCCAGCATTTT.

The rearrangement links TRBV18 to TRBJ1-2, with 8 bases aligning to TRBD1. The V and J ends lost 3 bases and 4 bases, in that order; junction bases with no gene match: 13. CDR1 and CDR2 from the germline V gene are KGHSH and LQKENI. The CDR3 is made up of 17 amino acids. CDR3 DNA: TGTGCCAGCTCACCGCCGGGACAGGAGGCTATCAGCTATGGCTACACCTTC. Encoded protein: CASSPPGQEAISYGYTF.

In its sample, this clone was seen once. The rearrangement joins TRBV4-3 to TRBJ1-4; 7 bases are shared with TRBD1. The length of the CDR3 is 15 residues. Germline V gene lookup returns CDR1 LGHNA and CDR2 YSLEER. After removal of 3 bases from V and 5 bases from J, the junction contained 6 bases not matched to a gene. The CDR3 DNA follows: TGCGCCAGCAGCCACGGAGGGACAGCAAATGAAAAACTGTTTTTT. Translating gives CASSHGGTANEKLFF.

The rearrangement links TRBV5-1 to TRBJ1-6; D remains ambiguous. V was cut by 2 bases and J by 9 bases, with 12 bases left in between. CDR1 is SGHRS and CDR2 is YFSETQ in the germline V gene. CDR3 length: 14 residues. For the CDR3, the DNA is TGCGCCAGCAGCTTATCCGGGTACGGTTCACCCCTCCACTTT. Translation gives CASSLSGYGSPLHF. Supplemented by reference TRBV5-1 and TRBJ1-6, the full variable domain reads KAGVTQTPRYLIKTRGQQVTLSCSPISGHRSVSWYQQTPGQGLQFLFEYFSETQRNKGNFPGRFSGRQFSNSRSEMNVSTLELGDSALYLCASSLSGYGSPLHFGNGTRLTVT.

The rearrangement joins TRBV4-1 to TRBJ2-7, with TRBD2 identical over 9 bases. The V gene's germline CDR1 is MGHRA and CDR2 YSYEKL. This CDR3 has 16 residues. V lost 0 bases, J lost 0 bases, and 3 bases stayed unmatched. The CDR3 region has the DNA TGCGCCAGCAGCCAAGAGGCTAGCGGGGCCTCCTACGAGCAGTACTTC. This codes for CASSQEASGASYEQYF.

Points on this clone: At one boundary the junction diverges from the germline segment, which might be a read error. V is TRBV7-7 and J is TRBJ2-5, with 10 bases aligning to TRBD2. The CDR3 extends over 16 amino acids. CDR1 and CDR2 (germline): SSHAT, FNYEAQ (reference sequence). The CDR3 region is CASSLAPSGGQETQYF. DNA for the CDR3: TGTGCTAGCAGCTTAGCGCCTAGCGGGGGCCAAGAGACCCAGTACTTC.

The rearrangement links TRBV5-1 to TRBJ1-2, with 8 bases identical to TRBD1. The CDR3 length is 15 residues. The germline V gene has CDR1 SGHRS and CDR2 YFSETQ. With 0 bases clipped from V and 6 bases from J, the junction kept 7 bases outside the gene matches. CDR3: CASSLEAGGIDGYTF. CDR3 sequence (DNA): TGCGCCAGCAGCTTGGAGGCAGGGGGCATAGATGGCTACACCTTC. The whole variable domain, filled in from reference TRBV5-1 and TRBJ1-2, reads KAGVTQTPRYLIKTRGQQVTLSCSPISGHRSVSWYQQTPGQGLQFLFEYFSETQRNKGNFPGRFSGRQFSNSRSEMNVSTLELGDSALYLCASSLEAGGIDGYTFGSGTRLTVV.

V gene TRBV19 combines with J gene TRBJ2-5, with 11 nucleotides matching TRBD2. The J segment lost 4 bases and the V segment lost 6 bases, leaving 16 bases of the junction unmatched. The CDR3 loop spans 18 amino acids. Germline values: CDR1 LNHDA, CDR2 SQIVND (reference sequence). CDR3 residues: CASRMSSLAGGLRETQYF. The CDR3 DNA follows: TGTGCCAGTAGGATGAGTTCCCTAGCGGGGGGTTTGAGAGAGACCCAGTACTTC.

The chain combines TRBV7-5 with TRBJ2-1; the table's TRBD2 call for D was not verified on the DNA. TRBV7-5 is an annotated pseudogene. The CDR3 sequence is 15 residues long. The CDR3 reads CARSLLGERINEQFF. The CDR3 DNA reads TGTGCCAGAAGCTTACTGGGAGAACGGATCAATGAGCAGTTCTTC.

The rearrangement joins TRBV7-6 to TRBJ2-1; no clear D. This CDR3 spans 16 amino acids. Germline V lookup: CDR1 SGHVS, CDR2 FNYEAQ. V lost 5 bases to trimming and J lost 0 bases, with 14 bases between them. The CDR3 coding sequence is TGTGCCAGCAGCCCGTCTGGGCACAGCTCCTACAATGAGCAGTTCTTC. This sequence encodes CASSPSGHSSYNEQFF.

The CDR3 spells CASSAGTGNTIYF. The CDR3 DNA reads as TGTGCCAGCAGCGCCGGGACAGGAAACACCATATATTTT. The chain uses TRBV25-1 and TRBJ1-3, with a weak D call TRBD1 (6 bases). This CDR3 spans 13 amino acids. CDR1 is MGHDK, CDR2 SYGVNS, per germline. V lost 6 bases and J 4 bases, leaving 10 bases between the germline ends.

The DNA for the CDR3 is TGCGCCAGCAGCCTCCTCCCTAGCGGGAAGAGCACAGATACGCAGTATTTT. Residues: CASSLLPSGKSTDTQYF. The V and J genes are TRBV4-3 and TRBJ2-3; 9 nucleotides agree with TRBD2. CDR3 length equals 17 residues. In germline, CDR1 is LGHNA, CDR2 YSLEER. V gave up 4 bases and J gave up 0 bases; unmatched junction bases: 8.

The J gene is TRBJ2-3, the V gene TRBV7-2; D might be TRBD2 (5 bases). V lost 3 bases to trimming and J lost 1 base, with 11 bases between them. The CDR3 runs 15 residues. Germline loops: CDR1 SGHTA, CDR2 FQGNSA. CDR3 nucleotide sequence: TGTGCCAGCAGCTTTCGGCGGGTTGGCACAGATACGCAGTATTTT. Its translation: CASSFRRVGTDTQYF.

This clone showed up just once. This rearrangement joins TRBV5-3 to TRBJ1-5, with unresolved D. TRBV5-3 is designated an ORF whose function remains uncertain. V was cut by 6 bases and J by 4 bases, with 11 bases left in between. The CDR3 totals 13 residues. CDR3 protein: CARNEGPNQPQHF. For the CDR3, the DNA is TGTGCCAGAAACGAGGGTCCGAATCAGCCCCAGCATTTT.

J is TRBJ1-1 and V is TRBV5-5; 7 bases line up with TRBD1. Germline trimming cut 4 bases from V and 0 bases from J; bases unmatched to any gene: 12. The CDR3 covers 17 residues. Germline CDR1 and CDR2: SGHKS and YYEKEE (reference sequence). CDR3 amino acids: CASSRRQGRGLNTEAFF. The CDR3 DNA is TGTGCCAGCAGCCGCCGACAGGGACGAGGGCTGAACACTGAAGCTTTCTTT.

The chain combines TRBV4-2 with TRBJ1-1, with a weak D call TRBD1 (6 bases). The CDR3 is made up of 15 amino acids. V gave up 3 bases and J gave up 3 bases, with 14 bases separating them. Germline V CDR1 and CDR2: LGHNA, YNFKEQ. The CDR3 bases are TGTGCCAGCAGCCACAATCAGGGGAGGGACACTGAAGCTTTCTTT. It encodes CASSHNQGRDTEAFF.

This clone occurred a few times. The rearrangement uses TRBV6-5 and TRBJ1-5; TRBD1 might be the D (6 bases). Germline CDR1 reads MNHEY; CDR2 reads SVGAGI. The CDR3 covers 14 residues. The germline V and J ends were trimmed by 6 bases and 3 bases, with 12 bases remaining between them. For the CDR3, the DNA is TGTGCCAGCAGGCAGACAGGATTCAATCAGCCCCAGCATTTT. Residues: CASRQTGFNQPQHF.

The chain has TRBV6-1 and TRBJ2-7, with D unclear. Trimming pared 1 base from V and 3 bases from J, leaving 7 bases between. This CDR3 has 13 residues. Germline CDR1 is MNHNS and CDR2 is SASEGT. The CDR3 nucleotides are TGTGCCAGCAGTGAAGTAATTTACTACGAGCAGTACTTC. Its protein is CASSEVIYYEQYF.

The chain carries TRBV7-2 and TRBJ2-1; D possibly corresponds to TRBD2 (6 bases). V was cut by 8 bases and J by 0 bases, with 8 bases left in between. Germline V gene data show CDR1 as SGHTA and CDR2 as FQGNSA. CDR3 length: 13 residues. CDR3 bases: TGTGCCAGCCCGGGGGACTCCTACAATGAGCAGTTCTTC. Translation gives CASPGDSYNEQFF.